The 8 T cell receptor beta chains in this list originate from one sample, sequenced in a study of a mutant IDH1 vaccine in newly diagnosed glioma. Assay used: immunoSEQ multiplex PCR; TCRdb lists only in-frame clones, some missing. Altogether roughly 70,000 clones are present, under 90% being singletons, with the ten largest covering about an eighth. The sample's time point: week 23, last vaccination. Every vaccination contained 300 ug of the mutant IDH1 20-mer peptide and was paired with topical imiquimod. The antigens for these receptors are not known. Specimen: PBMCs, collected from a glioma patient whose treatment included an IDH1 peptide vaccine. The receptors derive from a man aged 18 to 30 with glioma.

This clone was observed a handful of times. The chain couples TRBV4-2 to TRBJ1-2, with unresolved D. This CDR3 has 14 residues. Germline CDR1 LGHNA, CDR2 YNFKEQ. Trimming removed 4 bases from V and 2 bases from J, with 11 bases in between. The CDR3 DNA reads TGTGCCAGCAGCCCTCCCCAAGCCAACTATGGCTACACCTTC. Translation: CASSPPQANYGYTF.

The V and J genes are TRBV6-5 and TRBJ1-4; D is possibly TRBD1 (5 bases). The CDR3 spans 15 residues. The ends were cut back, 6 bases at V and 0 bases at J, with 11 bases in the middle. Germline assignment: CDR1 MNHEY and CDR2 SVGAGI. Written as DNA, the CDR3 is TGTGCCAGCAGCCGGGGGGAAGCAACTAATGAAAAACTGTTTTTT. Its translation: CASSRGEATNEKLFF.

The chain employs TRBV5-1 and TRBJ2-7; 8 bases match TRBD1. Germline V CDR1 and CDR2: SGHRS, YFSETQ. V shed 6 bases, J shed 5 bases, and the junction held 10 bases outside the gene matches. The CDR3 extends over 14 amino acids. The CDR3 spells CASTQGRGHHEQYF. The CDR3 DNA reads as TGCGCCAGCACCCAGGGCAGGGGGCACCACGAGCAGTACTTC.

This clone showed up just a few times. V gene TRBV9 combines with J gene TRBJ2-1; 9 bases line up with TRBD2. This CDR3 is 16 amino acids long. The germline CDR1 and CDR2 sequences are SGDLS and YYNGEE. V lost 3 bases to trimming and J lost 4 bases; unmatched junction nucleotides: 8. CDR3 protein: CASSAEGTSYYNEQFF. In DNA form, the CDR3 reads TGTGCCAGCAGCGCCGAGGGGACTAGCTATTACAATGAGCAGTTCTTC.

Turning to this clone: The junction departs from the called germline gene at one end, perhaps through a read error. This chain connects TRBV7-7 to TRBJ1-2; D remains unclear. The CDR3 spans 15 residues. Germline V gene lookup returns CDR1 SSHAT and CDR2 FNYEAQ (reference sequence). The CDR3 DNA is TGTGCTAGCAGCTGGGTAAGGGCCTTCGACTATGGCTACACCTTC. It specifies CASSWVRAFDYGYTF.

J is TRBJ2-7 and V is TRBV25-1; 9 nucleotides line up with TRBD1. The germline V gene has CDR1 MGHDK and CDR2 SYGVNS. Trimming took 10 bases from V and 3 from J; bases not matched to a gene: 4. The length of the CDR3 is 12 residues. The CDR3 loop reads CATLGQGYEQYF. The DNA for the CDR3 is TGTGCCACCCTGGGACAGGGCTACGAGCAGTACTTC.

This chain joins TRBV19 and TRBJ1-1; TRBD1 is a possible D gene (6 bases). V lost 6 bases to trimming and J lost 1 base, with 18 bases between them. The CDR3 loop spans 16 amino acids. Per the germline V gene, CDR1 is LNHDA and CDR2 is SQIVND (reference sequence). The CDR3 DNA reads TGTGCCAGTAGCGAATACCACAGGGTCCCGAACACTGAAGCTTTCTTT. It yields the protein CASSEYHRVPNTEAFF.

This chain connects TRBV6-5 to TRBJ2-1; 13 nucleotides line up with TRBD2. This CDR3 has 16 residues. Trimming at V came to 1 base and at J to 7 bases, leaving 4 bases not matched to a gene. Germline V gene sequence: CDR1 MNHEY, CDR2 SVGAGI. The CDR3 protein is CASSYWTSGSRNEQFF. As DNA, the CDR3 is TGTGCCAGCAGTTACTGGACTAGCGGGAGCCGGAATGAGCAGTTCTTC.